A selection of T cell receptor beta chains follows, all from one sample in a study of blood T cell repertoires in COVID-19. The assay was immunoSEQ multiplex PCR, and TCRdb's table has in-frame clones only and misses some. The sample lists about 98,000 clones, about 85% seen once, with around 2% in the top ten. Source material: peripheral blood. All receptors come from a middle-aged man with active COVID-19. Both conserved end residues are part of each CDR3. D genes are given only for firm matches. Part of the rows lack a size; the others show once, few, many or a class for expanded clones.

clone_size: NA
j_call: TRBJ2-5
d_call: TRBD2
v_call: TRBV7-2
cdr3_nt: TGTGCCAGCAGCTTAGCTAGCGGGGGCCCCCGGGAGACCCAGTACTTC
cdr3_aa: CASSLASGGPRETQYF

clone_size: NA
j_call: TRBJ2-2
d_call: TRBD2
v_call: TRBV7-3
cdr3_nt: TGTGCCAGCAGCTTACGTCCGGTCAGGCCGACTAGCGGGGACTTCACCGGGGAGCTGTTTTTT
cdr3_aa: CASSLRPVRPTSGDFTGELFF

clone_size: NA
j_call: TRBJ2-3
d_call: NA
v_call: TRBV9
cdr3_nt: TGTGCCAGCACCTTGAGCAGGGGCATATCAGATACGCAGTATTTT
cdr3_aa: CASTLSRGISDTQYF

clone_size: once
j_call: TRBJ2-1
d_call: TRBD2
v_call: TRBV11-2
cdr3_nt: TGTGCCAGCAGCATTAGCGGGGGGGCTTACAATGAGCAGTTCTTC
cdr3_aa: CASSISGGAYNEQFF

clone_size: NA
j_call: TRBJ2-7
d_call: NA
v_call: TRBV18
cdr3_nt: TGTGCCAGCTCACCCGACAGGAGCTCCTACGAGCAGTACTTC
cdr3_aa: CASSPDRSSYEQYF

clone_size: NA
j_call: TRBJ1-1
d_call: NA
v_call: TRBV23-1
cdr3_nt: TGCGCCAGCAGTCCTAGGGGCGGCCGCACTGAAGCTTTCTTT
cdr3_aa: CASSPRGGRTEAFF

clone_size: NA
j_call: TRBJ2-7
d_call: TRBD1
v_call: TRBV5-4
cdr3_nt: TGTGCCAGCAGCTTGACGGGACAGGGGCCTGGGGAGCAGTACTTC
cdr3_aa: CASSLTGQGPGEQYF

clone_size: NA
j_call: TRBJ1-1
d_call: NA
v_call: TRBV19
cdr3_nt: TGTGCCAGTAGTATAGATCAGCACAGGGATTCTTTCTTT
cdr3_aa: CASSIDQHRDSFF

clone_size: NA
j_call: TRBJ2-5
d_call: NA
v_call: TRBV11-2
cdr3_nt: TGTGCCAGCACTCCTACCGGACAGTACCAAGAGACCCAGTACTTC
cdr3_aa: CASTPTGQYQETQYF

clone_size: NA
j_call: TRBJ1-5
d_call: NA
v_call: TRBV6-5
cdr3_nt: TGTGCCAGCGACGCTCGGGGGTACAATCAGCCCCAGCATTTT
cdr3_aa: CASDARGYNQPQHF

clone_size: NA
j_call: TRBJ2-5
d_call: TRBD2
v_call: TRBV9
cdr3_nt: TGTGCCAGCAGCCCGACTAGCGGGGGGATGATGGAGACCCAGTACTTC
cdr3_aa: CASSPTSGGMMETQYF

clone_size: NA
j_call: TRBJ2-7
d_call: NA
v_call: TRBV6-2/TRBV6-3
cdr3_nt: TGTGCCAGCAGTCTCAGGGATGCCTACGAGCAGTACTTC
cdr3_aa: CASSLRDAYEQYF

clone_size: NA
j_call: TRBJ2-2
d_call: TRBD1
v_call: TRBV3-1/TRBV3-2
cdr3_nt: TGTGCCAGCAGCCAAGGGACAGGGGCCGGGGAGCTGTTTTTT
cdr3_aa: CASSQGTGAGELFF

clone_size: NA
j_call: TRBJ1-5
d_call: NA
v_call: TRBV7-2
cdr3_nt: TGTGCCAGCAGTTCGTCGCCCCGGGTCGATCAGCCCCAGCATTTT
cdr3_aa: CASSSSPRVDQPQHF

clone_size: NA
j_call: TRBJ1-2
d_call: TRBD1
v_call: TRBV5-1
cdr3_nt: TGCGCCAGCAGCTTGGAGGGGGCGCACTATGGCTACACCTTC
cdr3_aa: CASSLEGAHYGYTF

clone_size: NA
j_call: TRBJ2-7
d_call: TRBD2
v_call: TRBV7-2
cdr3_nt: TGTGCCAGCAGCTCGGGGGGTGGCTACGAGCAGTACTTC
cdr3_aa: CASSSGGGYEQYF

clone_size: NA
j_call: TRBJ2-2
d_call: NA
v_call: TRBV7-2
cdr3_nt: TGTGCCAGCAGCTTTAGGGGGAGCACCGGGGAGCTGTTTTTT
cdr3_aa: CASSFRGSTGELFF

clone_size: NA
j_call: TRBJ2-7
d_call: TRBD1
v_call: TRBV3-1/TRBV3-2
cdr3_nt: TGTGCCAGCAGCCAAGTCAAATGGACAGGGGTTGACGAGCAGTACTTC
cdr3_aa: CASSQVKWTGVDEQYF

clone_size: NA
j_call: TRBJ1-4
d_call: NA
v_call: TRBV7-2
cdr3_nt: TGTGCCAGCAGCTTAGGCGGCAGGGATGAAAAACTGTTTTTT
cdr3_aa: CASSLGGRDEKLFF

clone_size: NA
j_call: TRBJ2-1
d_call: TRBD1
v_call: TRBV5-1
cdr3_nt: TGCGCCAGCAGCTTACAGGGGGCATCCTACAATGAGCAGTTCTTC
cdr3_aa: CASSLQGASYNEQFF

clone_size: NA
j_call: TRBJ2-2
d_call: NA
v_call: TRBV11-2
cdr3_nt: TGTGCCAGCAGCGCCGGAGCCCTGAACACCGGGGAGCTGTTTTTT
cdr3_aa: CASSAGALNTGELFF

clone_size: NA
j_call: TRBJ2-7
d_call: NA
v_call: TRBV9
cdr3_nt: TGTGCCAGCAGCTCCCTGGGGGAGGGGGACGAGCAGTACTTC
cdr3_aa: CASSSLGEGDEQYF

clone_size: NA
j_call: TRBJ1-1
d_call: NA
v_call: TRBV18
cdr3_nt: TGTGCCAGCTCACCGAGTTCCAGGGCCACTGAAGCTTTCTTT
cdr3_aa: CASSPSSRATEAFF

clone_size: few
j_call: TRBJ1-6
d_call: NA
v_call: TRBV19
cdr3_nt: TGTGCCAGTAGTTCCCGCCGGGAGCTGAATTCACCCCTCCACTTT
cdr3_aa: CASSSRRELNSPLHF

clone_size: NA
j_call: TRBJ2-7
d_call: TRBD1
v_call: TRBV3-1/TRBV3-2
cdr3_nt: TGTGCCAGCAGCCCAGGGGGCACCTCCTACGAGCAGTACTTC
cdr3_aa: CASSPGGTSYEQYF

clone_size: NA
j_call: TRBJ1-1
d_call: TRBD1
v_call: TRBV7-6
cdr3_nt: TGTGCCAGCAGCTTAGCGGGACAGGGCGAAGCTTTCTTT
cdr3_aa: CASSLAGQGEAFF

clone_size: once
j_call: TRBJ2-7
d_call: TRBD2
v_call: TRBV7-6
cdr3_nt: TGTGCCAGCAGCTTAGGCGGGGGCTACGAGCAGTACTTC
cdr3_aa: CASSLGGGYEQYF